The next 23 T cell receptor beta chains were all read from a single sample in a study of lymphopenia after photon versus proton radiotherapy. Method: immunoSEQ multiplex PCR; TCRdb's copy keeps in-frame clones and lacks some. The sample contains roughly 41,000 clones, 85% of which appear only once. The sequencing here drew on peripheral blood, taken from a patient treated with photon-based radiotherapy. These receptors all come from a man in his fifties or sixties with gastric cancer.

The J gene is TRBJ2-3, the V gene TRBV6-4; the D gene is possibly TRBD1 (6 bases). This CDR3 is 13 amino acids long. Germline lookup yields CDR1 MRHNA and CDR2 SNTAGT. V gave up 3 bases and J gave up 4 bases, with 8 bases separating them. The CDR3, as DNA: TGTGCCAGCAGTGAGGCAGGGGCAGATACGCAGTATTTT. It is translated as CASSEAGADTQYF.

The chain has TRBV5-4 and TRBJ2-3; D gene unclear. With 1 base removed from V and 0 bases from J, the gap between germline ends came to 9 bases. The CDR3 consists of 15 residues. Germline V lookup: CDR1 SGHNT, CDR2 YYREEE (reference sequence). The DNA of the CDR3 is TGTGCCAGCAGCTTGTCATCCACTAGCACAGATACGCAGTATTTT. Its translation: CASSLSSTSTDTQYF. Together with reference TRBV5-4 and TRBJ2-3, the CDR3 gives the full variable domain: ETGVTQSPTHLIKTRGQQVTLRCSSQSGHNTVSWYQQALGQGPQFIFQYYREEENGRGNFPPRFSGLQFPNYSSELNVNALELDDSALYLCASSLSSTSTDTQYFGPGTRLTVL.

The rearrangement joins TRBV23-1 to TRBJ2-7; TRBD1 matches 7 bases. TRBV23-1 qualifies as an ORF whose function is uncertain. J was trimmed by 3 bases and V by 2 bases; bases with no gene match: 10. This CDR3 contains 16 residues. The CDR3 region is CASSQRPTGTCYEQYF. The CDR3 nucleotides read TGCGCCAGCAGTCAACGTCCGACAGGGACCTGCTACGAGCAGTACTTC.

V gene TRBV7-2 combines with J gene TRBJ2-5; TRBD1 matches 8 bases. The germline CDR1 and CDR2 sequences are SGHTA and FQGNSA. CDR3 length: 15 residues. V was clipped by 4 bases and J by 4 bases; unmatched bases: 8. CDR3 nucleotides: TGTGCCAGCAGCTCAATAATAGACAGGGGAGAGACCCAGTACTTC. This gives the protein CASSSIIDRGETQYF. The full variable domain, with the rest looked up from reference TRBV7-2 and TRBJ2-5, is GAGVSQSPSNKVTEKGKDVELRCDPISGHTALYWYRQSLGQGLEFLIYFQGNSAPDKSGLPSDRFSAERTGGSVSTLTIQRTQQEDSAVYLCASSSIIDRGETQYFGPGTRLLVL.

The genes are TRBV9 and TRBJ2-1; 7 bases are a match to TRBD2. This CDR3 contains 14 residues. The germline V gene encodes CDR1 SGDLS and CDR2 YYNGEE. V was pared by 4 bases and J by 6 bases, with 7 bases of the junction left unmatched. CDR3 sequence: CASSSGLVFNEQFF. In DNA, the CDR3 is TGTGCCAGCAGCTCCGGACTAGTTTTCAATGAGCAGTTCTTC.

The chain uses TRBV5-4 and TRBJ2-1; TRBD1 agrees at 11 bases. The CDR3 is made up of 18 amino acids. The V segment lost 9 bases and the J segment 0 bases; nucleotides outside the gene matches: 14. Looked up from germline, CDR1 is SGHNT and CDR2 is YYREEE (reference sequence). This CDR3 reads CAIRSGTGGSGSYNEQFF. The CDR3 coding sequence is TGTGCCATCCGGTCGGGGACAGGGGGTTCGGGCTCCTACAATGAGCAGTTCTTC. Supplemented by reference TRBV5-4 and TRBJ2-1, the full variable domain reads ETGVTQSPTHLIKTRGQQVTLRCSSQSGHNTVSWYQQALGQGPQFIFQYYREEENGRGNFPPRFSGLQFPNYSSELNVNALELDDSALYLCAIRSGTGGSGSYNEQFFGPGTRLTVL.

This chain joins TRBV6-6 and TRBJ2-7; TRBD1 matches at 7 bases. Germline-derived CDR1 and CDR2 are MNHNY and SVGAGI (reference sequence). The CDR3 covers 16 residues. The V and J ends lost 5 bases and 3 bases, in that order; junction bases with no gene match: 13. The CDR3 protein is CASSPARGQTSYEQYF. As DNA, the CDR3 is TGTGCCAGCAGTCCCGCTAGGGGACAGACAAGCTACGAGCAGTACTTC.

This chain links TRBV11-2 with TRBJ2-2; D may be TRBD1 or TRBD2 (5 bases each). From germline, CDR1 is SGHAT and CDR2 FQNNGV. This CDR3 spans 15 amino acids. V shed 6 bases and J shed 1 base, with 12 bases lying between them. The CDR3 DNA reads as TGTGCCAGCAGTCCCGGGACCGTGAACACCGGGGAGCTGTTTTTT. Translation gives CASSPGTVNTGELFF.

The chain couples TRBV13 to TRBJ2-7; no reliable D call. The CDR3 spans 16 residues. CDR1 and CDR2 (germline): PRHDT, FYEKMQ (reference sequence). The V end lost 4 bases, the J end lost 2 bases, and 18 bases lay between the germline ends. CDR3 loop: CASSSGSWQDPYEQYF. CDR3 DNA: TGTGCCAGCAGCTCTGGGTCGTGGCAAGACCCCTACGAGCAGTACTTC.

The chain couples TRBV6-5 to TRBJ1-2, with a possible D match to TRBD1 (6 bases). CDR3 size: 14 residues. The ends were cut back, 5 bases at V and 0 bases at J, with 10 bases in the middle. Looked up from germline, CDR1 is MNHEY and CDR2 is SVGAGI. As DNA, the CDR3 is TGTGCCAGCAGTCCCCGGACAGCTAACTATGGCTACACCTTC. It yields the protein CASSPRTANYGYTF.

V is TRBV6-5 and J is TRBJ2-5, with 9 bases matching TRBD1. From germline, CDR1 is MNHEY and CDR2 SVGAGI. V shed 5 bases and J 5 bases; nucleotides not matched to a gene: 9. The CDR3 length is 15 residues. CDR3 loop: CASSTWTGVLETQYF. The CDR3 region has the DNA TGTGCCAGCAGTACGTGGACAGGGGTTTTGGAGACCCAGTACTTC.

DNA for the CDR3: TGTGCCAGCAGCCCCGCCTCCCCACTAGGGACCAGCACAGATACGCAGTATTTT. Its protein is CASSPASPLGTSTDTQYF. This sequence joins TRBV11-3 and TRBJ2-3; D may match TRBD1 or TRBD2 (5 bases each). The CDR3 totals 18 residues. V was cut by 5 bases and J by 0 bases, with 21 bases left in between. The V gene's germline CDR1 is SGHNT and CDR2 YENEEA.

The rearrangement uses TRBV7-6 and TRBJ2-1; D uncertain. The CDR3 runs 12 residues. V was clipped by 3 bases and J by 8 bases, with 8 bases between them. Germline assignment: CDR1 SGHVS and CDR2 FNYEAQ. In nucleotides, the CDR3 is TGTGCCAGCAGCTTGCTGGACGATGAGCAGTTCTTC. This translates into CASSLLDDEQFF.

This sequence joins TRBV27 and TRBJ2-7; D may match TRBD1 or TRBD2 (6 bases each). The germline gives CDR1 MNHEY, CDR2 SMNVEV (reference sequence). Trimming removed 8 bases from V and 1 base from J, with 18 bases in between. There are 15 residues in the CDR3. CDR3 in DNA: TGTGCCAGCTCCCACCCGGGGGCTAATTCCTACGAGCAGTACTTC. Amino acid sequence: CASSHPGANSYEQYF.

The rearrangement links TRBV4-1 to TRBJ1-4; D gene uncertain. V was shortened by 2 bases and J by 8 bases, with 15 bases between the two germline ends. The germline V gene has CDR1 MGHRA and CDR2 YSYEKL. The CDR3 length is 15 residues. For the CDR3, the DNA is TGCGCCAGCAGCCAATCAAATCGGTTTGGGGAAAAACTGTTTTTT. Translated: CASSQSNRFGEKLFF.

The chain links TRBV27 to TRBJ2-7; TRBD2 agrees at 8 bases. The trim removed 5 bases at V and 3 bases at J, leaving 12 bases unmatched. The CDR3 extends over 16 amino acids. CDR1 is MNHEY and CDR2 is SMNVEV in the germline V gene (reference sequence). The CDR3 bases are TGTGCCAGCAGTCATGCGGGGGGCCCGAGGGGCTACGAGCAGTACTTC. This codes for CASSHAGGPRGYEQYF.

The genes are TRBV7-9 and TRBJ2-7; 11 bases map to TRBD2. Germline V gives CDR1 SEHNR, CDR2 FQNEAQ (reference sequence). J was trimmed by 5 bases and V by 1 base; bases with no gene match: 4. The CDR3 spans 15 residues. CDR3 sequence: CASSLVTSGKNEQYF. For the CDR3, the DNA is TGTGCCAGCAGCTTAGTGACTAGCGGGAAGAACGAGCAGTACTTC.

The chain is built from TRBV2 and TRBJ2-3; 13 bases match TRBD2. The V gene's germline CDR1 is SNHLY and CDR2 FYNNEI. J gave up 4 bases and V 4 bases, and 5 bases lay outside the gene matches. The CDR3 runs to 16 residues. The CDR3 loop is CASSGTSGSSPDTQYF. DNA of the CDR3: TGTGCCAGCAGTGGGACTAGCGGGAGTTCCCCAGATACGCAGTATTTT. Variable domain in full (rest from reference TRBV2 and TRBJ2-3): EPEVTQTPSHQVTQMGQEVILRCVPISNHLYFYWYRQILGQKVEFLVSFYNNEISEKSEIFDDQFSVERPDGSNFTLKIRSTKLEDSAMYFCASSGTSGSSPDTQYFGPGTRLTVL.

This chain uses TRBV18 with TRBJ2-5; D uncertain. Germline loops: CDR1 KGHSH, CDR2 LQKENI. Trimming removed 0 bases from V and 5 bases from J, with 7 bases in between. The CDR3 is 13 residues long. The CDR3 here is CASSPPSGETQYF. The CDR3 coding sequence is TGTGCCAGCTCACCACCATCCGGGGAGACCCAGTACTTC. The full variable domain, in which reference TRBV18 and TRBJ2-5 provide the parts outside the CDR3, is NAGVMQNPRHLVRRRGQEARLRCSPMKGHSHVYWYRQLPEEGLKFMVYLQKENIIDESGMPKERFSAEFPKEGPSILRIQQVVRGDSAAYFCASSPPSGETQYFGPGTRLLVL.

V and J are TRBV7-2 and TRBJ1-1, with 9 bases lining up with TRBD1. After removal of 5 bases from V and 7 bases from J, the junction contained 8 bases not matched to a gene. This CDR3 comprises 14 residues. Germline V gives CDR1 SGHTA, CDR2 FQGNSA. The CDR3 protein is CASSEQGAGSEAFF. CDR3 bases: TGTGCCAGCAGCGAACAGGGGGCGGGAAGTGAAGCTTTCTTT. The full variable domain, rest sourced from reference TRBV7-2 and TRBJ1-1, is GAGVSQSPSNKVTEKGKDVELRCDPISGHTALYWYRQSLGQGLEFLIYFQGNSAPDKSGLPSDRFSAERTGGSVSTLTIQRTQQEDSAVYLCASSEQGAGSEAFFGQGTRLTVV.

The J gene is TRBJ2-1, the V gene TRBV11-2, with 12 bases identical to TRBD2. CDR1 and CDR2 (germline): SGHAT, FQNNGV. This CDR3 has 17 residues. After removal of 4 bases from V and 6 bases from J, the junction contained 10 bases not matched to a gene. The CDR3 DNA reads as TGTGCCAGCAGCTCAATACCGACGGGACTAGCGGGCAATGAGCAGTTCTTC. Protein product: CASSSIPTGLAGNEQFF.

The rearrangement joins TRBV25-1 to TRBJ1-5; 10 nucleotides align to TRBD1. With 3 bases clipped from V and 6 bases from J, the junction kept 8 bases outside the gene matches. Germline values: CDR1 MGHDK, CDR2 SYGVNS. The length of the CDR3 is 16 residues. CDR3 DNA sequence: TGTGCCAGCAGTGAGGGAGACAGGGGGCTTGGTCAGCCCCAGCATTTT. As protein: CASSEGDRGLGQPQHF.

The chain employs TRBV2 and TRBJ2-1, with 16 positions matching TRBD2. Per germline, CDR1 SNHLY and CDR2 FYNNEI. The trim removed 10 bases at V and 10 bases at J, leaving 4 bases unmatched. This CDR3 comprises 13 residues. The CDR3 region has the DNA TGTGCCACCGGGACTAGCGGGAGGGGAGAGCAGTTCTTC. This sequence encodes CATGTSGRGEQFF. The full variable domain, in which reference TRBV2 and TRBJ2-1 provide the parts outside the CDR3, is EPEVTQTPSHQVTQMGQEVILRCVPISNHLYFYWYRQILGQKVEFLVSFYNNEISEKSEIFDDQFSVERPDGSNFTLKIRSTKLEDSAMYFCATGTSGRGEQFFGPGTRLTVL.